Listed below are T cell receptor beta chains from one sample, sequenced in a study of neurological immune-mediated disorders. TCRdb re-called the 5' RACE reads through MiXCR, storing one row per CDR3 protein. The profile covers more than 70,000 distinct CDR3 sequences, with around a tenth appearing a single time and about 2% taken by the ten largest. The material sequenced was PBMCs. The receptor source for this set is a middle-aged man in good health. Both conserved end residues are part of each CDR3. Each record gives: V gene, D gene, J gene, clone size, CDR3 protein, CDR3 DNA. D genes are given only for firm matches. The size field is filled for only some rows; it gives once, few, many or a size class.

>TRBV7-3|-|TRBJ2-3|-
CASSPGGTGGQDTQYF
TGTGCCAGCAGCCCCGGGGGGACTGGGGGGCAAGATACGCAGTATTTT
>TRBV10-2|-|TRBJ2-7|many
CASSSGTSYEQYF
TGCGCCAGCAGTTCCGGGACCTCCTACGAGCAGTACTTC
>TRBV4-1|TRBD1|TRBJ1-2|many
CASSQVFGTAYGYTF
TGCGCCAGCAGCCAAGTGTTCGGGACAGCCTATGGCTACACCTTC
>TRBV12-3/TRBV12-4|-|TRBJ1-1|many
CASSGRSEAFF
TGTGCCAGCAGTGGACGGTCTGAAGCTTTCTTT
>TRBV5-1|-|TRBJ1-1|many
CASSTQGKGTEAFF
TGCGCCAGCAGCACGCAGGGTAAAGGCACTGAAGCTTTCTTT
>TRBV7-2|-|TRBJ2-4|many
CASTGPNGDIQYF
TGTGCCAGCACGGGGCCGAATGGGGACATTCAGTACTTC
>TRBV7-2|TRBD1|TRBJ2-5|few
CASSLGRGLFQETQYF
TGTGCCAGCAGCTTAGGCAGGGGGCTTTTCCAAGAGACCCAGTACTTC
>TRBV7-3|TRBD2|TRBJ2-3|many
CASRRGPKLAGGQETHTDTQYF
TGTGCCAGCAGGAGAGGTCCTAAACTAGCGGGAGGGCAGGAGACCCACACAGATACGCAGTATTTT
>TRBV12-3/TRBV12-4|-|TRBJ2-1|many
CASSFPGRSYNEQFF
TGTGCCAGCAGTTTTCCCGGGCGCTCCTACAATGAGCAGTTCTTC
>TRBV29-1|-|TRBJ2-2|many
CSVGGQSSGELFF
TGCAGCGTGGGGGGACAGTCCTCCGGGGAGCTGTTTTTT
>TRBV14|-|TRBJ2-5|many
CASSHLPSAGKTQYF
TGTGCCAGCAGCCATCTTCCGTCGGCCGGGAAGACCCAGTACTTC
>TRBV30|-|TRBJ2-2|few
CAWNRGRGVTGELFF
TGTGCCTGGAATAGGGGACGTGGTGTCACCGGGGAGCTGTTTTTT
>TRBV2|-|TRBJ2-1|many
CASNAEITYNEQFF
TGTGCCAGCAACGCGGAGATAACCTACAATGAGCAGTTCTTC
>TRBV29-1|-|TRBJ1-2|few
CSVVDGAGNYGYTF
TGCAGCGTTGTAGATGGGGCAGGGAACTATGGCTACACCTTC
>TRBV12-3/TRBV12-4|TRBD1|TRBJ1-1|many
CASSFDRGPEAFF
TGTGCCAGCAGTTTCGATAGGGGGCCTGAAGCTTTCTTT
>TRBV29-1|-|TRBJ1-2|many
CSVAEAGTFYGYTF
TGCAGCGTTGCAGAGGCGGGGACCTTCTATGGCTACACCTTC
>TRBV3-1|-|TRBJ1-1|-
CASRKGAGEAFF
TGTGCCAGCAGAAAGGGAGCGGGTGAAGCTTTCTTT
>TRBV14|-|TRBJ2-1|-
CASSPSLAKAYNEQFF
TGTGCCAGCAGCCCGTCATTAGCGAAGGCCTACAATGAGCAGTTCTTC
>TRBV2|-|TRBJ1-5|few
CASSEGTSKNQPQHF
TGTGCCAGCAGTGAGGGGACAAGTAAAAATCAGCCCCAGCATTTT
>TRBV5-5|-|TRBJ1-5|many
CASSLKGNSNQPQHF
TGTGCCAGCAGCTTGAAGGGGAATAGCAATCAGCCCCAGCATTTT
>TRBV18|TRBD2|TRBJ2-1|many
CASSPLAGTGEQFF
TGTGCCAGCTCACCACTAGCGGGGACGGGTGAGCAGTTCTTC
>TRBV20-1|-|TRBJ2-7|-
CSARTLQGYEQYF
TGCAGTGCTCGCACCTTACAGGGCTACGAGCAGTACTTC
>TRBV6-1|-|TRBJ2-2|many
CASSEARGPGELFF
TGTGCCAGCAGTGAAGCGAGGGGCCCCGGGGAGCTGTTTTTT
>TRBV12-3/TRBV12-4|-|TRBJ2-3|medium-sized
CASSLQSVDF
TGTGCCAGCAGTTTACAGTCAGTTGATTTT
>TRBV6-1|TRBD1|TRBJ1-5|many
CAIKDRFVNQPQHF
TGTGCCATAAAGGACAGGTTTGTCAATCAGCCCCAGCATTTT
>TRBV27|-|TRBJ1-1|many
CASSLSPGGNTEAFF
TGTGCCAGCAGTTTAAGTCCGGGCGGGAACACTGAAGCTTTCTTT
>TRBV28|-|TRBJ1-2|many
CASSLWGASDYGYTF
TGTGCCAGCAGTTTATGGGGGGCGTCGGACTATGGCTACACCTTC
>TRBV7-9|-|TRBJ2-5|many
CASSPDPRETQYF
TGTGCCAGCAGCCCGGACCCGCGGGAGACCCAGTACTTC
>TRBV7-8|-|TRBJ2-7|many
CASSLGRTSYEQYF
TGTGCCAGCAGCTTAGGGAGGACGTCCTACGAGCAGTACTTC
>TRBV20-1|-|TRBJ2-2|-
CSARGTPRSTGELFF
TGCAGTGCTAGAGGGACCCCACGGAGCACCGGGGAGCTGTTTTTT
>TRBV14|-|TRBJ1-5|many
CASSHGQPQHF
TGTGCCAGCAGCCACGGTCAGCCCCAGCATTTT
>TRBV5-1|TRBD2|TRBJ2-3|few
CASSSEGGSIDTQYF
TGCGCCAGCAGCTCCGAGGGCGGGAGTATAGATACGCAGTATTTT
>TRBV6-5|TRBD1|TRBJ2-1|-
CASSYSNQGANSWAPTSIYNEQFF
TGTGCCAGCAGTTACTCGAATCAGGGGGCCAACTCTTGGGCGCCGACAAGTATCTACAATGAGCAGTTCTTC